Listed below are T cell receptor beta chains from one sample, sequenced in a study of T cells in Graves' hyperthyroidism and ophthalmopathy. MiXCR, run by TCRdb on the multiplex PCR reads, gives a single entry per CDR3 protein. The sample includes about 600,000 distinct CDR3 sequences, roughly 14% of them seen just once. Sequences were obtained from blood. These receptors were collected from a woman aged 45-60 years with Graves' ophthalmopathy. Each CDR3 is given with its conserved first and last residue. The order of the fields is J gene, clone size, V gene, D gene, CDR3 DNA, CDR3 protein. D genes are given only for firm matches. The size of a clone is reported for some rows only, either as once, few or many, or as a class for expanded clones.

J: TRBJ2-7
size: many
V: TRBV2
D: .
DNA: TGTGCCAGCACTCGGGATGGAGGTCTTGGGGAGCAGTACTTC
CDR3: CASTRDGGLGEQYF

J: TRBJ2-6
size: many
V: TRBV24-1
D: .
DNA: TGTGCCACCAGTGCTGGGGATACTGGGGCCAACGTCCTGACTTTC
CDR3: CATSAGDTGANVLTF

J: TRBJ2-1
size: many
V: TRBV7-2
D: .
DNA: TGTGCCAGCAGCCAGGTTGGGGGAGGCGGAGATGAGCAGTTCTTC
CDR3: CASSQVGGGGDEQFF

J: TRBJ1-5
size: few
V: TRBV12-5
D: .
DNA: TGTGCTAGTGGTTTGTCGGGATCTAATCAGCCCCAGCATTTT
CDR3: CASGLSGSNQPQHF

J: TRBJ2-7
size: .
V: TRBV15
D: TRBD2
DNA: TGTGCCACCAGCAGAGGTTCTAGCGGCTCCTACGAGCAGTACTTC
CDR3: CATSRGSSGSYEQYF

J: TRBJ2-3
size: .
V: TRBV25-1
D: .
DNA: TGTGCCAGCAGTCTATCACTCAGCGCAGATACGCAGTATTTT
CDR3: CASSLSLSADTQYF

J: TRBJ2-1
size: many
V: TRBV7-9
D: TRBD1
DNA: TGTGCCAGCAGCTTATCCAGGACAGGGGCCTACAATGAGCAGTTCTTC
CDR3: CASSLSRTGAYNEQFF

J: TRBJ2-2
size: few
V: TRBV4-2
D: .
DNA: TGTGCCAGCAGCCAAGGCGGAGGGGACGGGGAGCTGTTTTTT
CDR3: CASSQGGGDGELFF

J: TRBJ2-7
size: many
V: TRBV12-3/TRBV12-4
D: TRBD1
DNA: TGTGCCAGCAGCTTCGACAGGGTGTCAGGCGAGCAGTACTTC
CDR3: CASSFDRVSGEQYF

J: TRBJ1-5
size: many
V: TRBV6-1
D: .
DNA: TGTGCCAGCAGGCCGACAGTTTCTCAGCCCCAGCATTTT
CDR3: CASRPTVSQPQHF

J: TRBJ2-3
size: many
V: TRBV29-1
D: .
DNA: TGCAGCGTTGTGGAAGGCACAGATACGCAGTATTTT
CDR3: CSVVEGTDTQYF

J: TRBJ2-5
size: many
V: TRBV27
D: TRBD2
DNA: TGTGCCAGCAGGCTAGCGGGAGGGCCAGAGACCCAGTACTTC
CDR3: CASRLAGGPETQYF

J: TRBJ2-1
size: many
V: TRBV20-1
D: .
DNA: TGCAGTGCCACCGACTGGGGCCGGGGGAATGAGCAGTTCTTC
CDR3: CSATDWGRGNEQFF

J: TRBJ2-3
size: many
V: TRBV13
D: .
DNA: TGTGCCAGCAGCTTAGAACTAGGGGAGCCCGGCTATACGCAGTATTTT
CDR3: CASSLELGEPGYTQYF

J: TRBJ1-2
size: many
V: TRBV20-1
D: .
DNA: TGCAGTGCTAGCGAGGGGGGTAACTATGGCTACACCTTC
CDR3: CSASEGGNYGYTF

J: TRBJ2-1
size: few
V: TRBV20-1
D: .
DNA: TGCAGTGCTTACCGGGACTCCCACAATGAGCAGTTCTTC
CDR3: CSAYRDSHNEQFF

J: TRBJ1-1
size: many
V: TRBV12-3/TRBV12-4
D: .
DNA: TGTGCCAGCAGGTTCGACAGTCAGAACACTGAAGCTTTCTTT
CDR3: CASRFDSQNTEAFF

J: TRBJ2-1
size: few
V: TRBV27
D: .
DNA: TGTGCCAGCAGTTTAGGCCCCTCAAATGAGCAGTTCTTC
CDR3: CASSLGPSNEQFF

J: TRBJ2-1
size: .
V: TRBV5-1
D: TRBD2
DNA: TGCGCCAGTTCTACGGACGCGGGAGCCTACAATGAGCAGTTCTTC
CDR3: CASSTDAGAYNEQFF

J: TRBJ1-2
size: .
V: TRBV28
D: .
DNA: TGTGCCAGCAGTTTATTCTTGCATGGCTACACCTTC
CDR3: CASSLFLHGYTF

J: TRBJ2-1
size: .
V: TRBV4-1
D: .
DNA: TGCGCCAGCAGCCAAGAAAGTGGGACACACTGGAGCTCCTACAATGAGCAGTTCTTC
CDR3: CASSQESGTHWSSYNEQFF

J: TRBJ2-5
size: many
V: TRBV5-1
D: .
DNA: TGCGCCAGCAGAGGCAACAGTCAAGAGACCCAGTACTTC
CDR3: CASRGNSQETQYF

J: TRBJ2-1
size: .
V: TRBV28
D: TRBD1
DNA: TGTGCCAGCAGTTCCACAGGGACAGGTACAAGGAATGAGCAGTTCTTC
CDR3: CASSSTGTGTRNEQFF

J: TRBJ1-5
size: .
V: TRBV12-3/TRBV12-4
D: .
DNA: TGTGCCAGCAGCCCTCCGGCCCTTTATAGCAATCAGCCCCAGCATTTT
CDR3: CASSPPALYSNQPQHF

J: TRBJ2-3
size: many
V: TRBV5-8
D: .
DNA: TGTGCCAGCAGCTTGGGGACCCTTGAAGATACGCAGTATTTT
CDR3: CASSLGTLEDTQYF

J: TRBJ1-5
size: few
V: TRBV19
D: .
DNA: TGTGCCAGTAGTTCAAGATCCTCTAAGAGCAATCAGCCCCAGCATTTT
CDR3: CASSSRSSKSNQPQHF

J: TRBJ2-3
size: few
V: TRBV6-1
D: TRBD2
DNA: TGTGCCAGCAGTCCATCTAGCGGGAAGGGGGGAGATACGCAGTATTTT
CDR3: CASSPSSGKGGDTQYF

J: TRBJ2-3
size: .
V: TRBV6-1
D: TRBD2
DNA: TGTGCCAGCAGATATAGACTAGCGGGAGGGGAGGCAGATACGCAGTATTTT
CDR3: CASRYRLAGGEADTQYF

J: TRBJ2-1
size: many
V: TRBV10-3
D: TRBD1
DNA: TGTGCCACCTCTGAGGGAGAGACAGGGGGTGAGCAGTTCTTC
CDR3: CATSEGETGGEQFF

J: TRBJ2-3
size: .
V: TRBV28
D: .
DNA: TGTGCCATACCGACAGGCCAAAGGTCAGATACGCAGTATTTT
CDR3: CAIPTGQRSDTQYF

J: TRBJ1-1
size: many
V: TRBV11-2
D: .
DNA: TGTGCCAGCAGCTTACGGGGGGCCCTGAACACTGAAGCTTTCTTT
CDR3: CASSLRGALNTEAFF

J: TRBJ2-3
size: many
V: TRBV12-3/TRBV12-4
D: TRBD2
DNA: TGTGCCAGCAGTTTAAGACTAGCGGGAGCGTCAGATACGCAGTATTTT
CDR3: CASSLRLAGASDTQYF

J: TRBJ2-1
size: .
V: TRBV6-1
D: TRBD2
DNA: TGTGCCAGCAGTGAAACACTAGCGGGGCCCTCCTACAATGAGCAGTTCTTC
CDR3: CASSETLAGPSYNEQFF

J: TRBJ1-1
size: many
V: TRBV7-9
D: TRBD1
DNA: TGTGCCAGCAGCACCTGGGACAGAAACACTGAAGCTTTCTTT
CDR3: CASSTWDRNTEAFF

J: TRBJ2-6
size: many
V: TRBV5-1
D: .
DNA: TGCGCCAGCAGCTTACAGGTGTCTGGGGCCAACGTCCTGACTTTC
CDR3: CASSLQVSGANVLTF

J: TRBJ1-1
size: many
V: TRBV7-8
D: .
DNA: TGTGCCAGCAGCTCGGCGGGGTTTAGGACTGAAGCTTTCTTT
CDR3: CASSSAGFRTEAFF

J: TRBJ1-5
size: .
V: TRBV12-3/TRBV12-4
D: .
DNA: TGTGCCAGCATGCCGGGGGGAAGTCAGCCCCAGCATTTT
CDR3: CASMPGGSQPQHF

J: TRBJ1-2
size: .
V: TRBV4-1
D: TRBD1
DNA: TGCGCCAGCGGCCACCCGGGACAGAACTATGGCTACACCTTC
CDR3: CASGHPGQNYGYTF

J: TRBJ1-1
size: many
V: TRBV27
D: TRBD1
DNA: TGTGCCAGCAGTCAAAGGACAGGGTGGGAGGCTTTCTTT
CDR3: CASSQRTGWEAFF

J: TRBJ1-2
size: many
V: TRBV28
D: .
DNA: TGTGCCAGCAGTTTAGGAGTGCTCTATGGCTACACCTTC
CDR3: CASSLGVLYGYTF

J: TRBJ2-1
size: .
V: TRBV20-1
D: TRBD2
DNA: TGCAGTGCTAGAGGGGCGGGAGGGACGTACAATGAGCAGTTCTTC
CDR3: CSARGAGGTYNEQFF

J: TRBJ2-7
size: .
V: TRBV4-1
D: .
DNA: TGTGCCAGCAGCTCCCTGGCCGAGCAGTACTTC
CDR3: CASSSLAEQYF

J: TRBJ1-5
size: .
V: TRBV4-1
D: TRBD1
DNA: TGCGCCAGCAGCCAAGTGACAGGGGAGGCGTCGAGCAATCAGCCCCAGCATTTT
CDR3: CASSQVTGEASSNQPQHF

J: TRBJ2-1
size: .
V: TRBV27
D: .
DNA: TGTGCCAGCAGTTTTGTAGGGTACAATGAGCAGTTCTTC
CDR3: CASSFVGYNEQFF

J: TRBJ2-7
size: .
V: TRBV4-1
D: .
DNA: TGCGCCAGCAGCCAAGATCCCGGATCCTACGAGCAGTACTTC
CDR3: CASSQDPGSYEQYF

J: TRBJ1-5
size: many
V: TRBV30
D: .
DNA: TGTGCCTGGAGTAGGGGGGGCGGTTATCAGCCCCAGCATTTT
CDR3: CAWSRGGGYQPQHF

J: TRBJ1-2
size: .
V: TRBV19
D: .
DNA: TGTGCCAGTCTTCCCGGGACCCGCTATGGCTACACCTTC
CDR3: CASLPGTRYGYTF

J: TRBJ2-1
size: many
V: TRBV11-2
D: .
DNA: TGTGCCAGCAGCTCACTAATAGGGGCGGGGAAGGAGCAGTTCTTC
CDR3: CASSSLIGAGKEQFF

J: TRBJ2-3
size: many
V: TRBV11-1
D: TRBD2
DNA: TGTGCCAGCAGCTTGGTGGATCTAGCGGGAGTCCCTACGCAGTATTTT
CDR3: CASSLVDLAGVPTQYF

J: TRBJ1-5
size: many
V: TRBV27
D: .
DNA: TGTGCCAGCAGTTTAAACTACGACAATCAGCCCCAGCATTTT
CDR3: CASSLNYDNQPQHF

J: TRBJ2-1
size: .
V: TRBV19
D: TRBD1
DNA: TGTGCCAGTAGTATGGCAGATTGGGACAGCTCCTACAATGAGCAGTTCTTC
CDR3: CASSMADWDSSYNEQFF

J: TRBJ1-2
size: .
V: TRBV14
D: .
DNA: TGTGCCAGCAGCCAAGTGGGGTTGATCTATGGCTACACCTTC
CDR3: CASSQVGLIYGYTF

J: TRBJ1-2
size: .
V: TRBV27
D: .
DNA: TGTGCCAGCAGTCTATATGGGTGGGGCTATGGCTACACCTTC
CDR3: CASSLYGWGYGYTF

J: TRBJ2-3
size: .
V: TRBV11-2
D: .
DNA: TGTGCCAGCAGCTTAGGACTCAACCATTGGGGCACAGATACGCAGTATTTT
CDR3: CASSLGLNHWGTDTQYF

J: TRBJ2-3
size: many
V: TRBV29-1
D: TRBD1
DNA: TGCAGCGTTGTCAGGGGGACAGATACGCAGTATTTT
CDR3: CSVVRGTDTQYF

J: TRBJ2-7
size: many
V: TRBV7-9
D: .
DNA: TGTGCCAGCAGCACTTCCGGGTCAAAAAGCTCCTACGAGCAGTACTTC
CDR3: CASSTSGSKSSYEQYF

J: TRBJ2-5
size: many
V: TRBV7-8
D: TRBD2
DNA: TGTGCCAGCAGCTTGGTAACTAGCGGGAGCGGGGGACAAGAGACCCAGTACTTC
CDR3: CASSLVTSGSGGQETQYF

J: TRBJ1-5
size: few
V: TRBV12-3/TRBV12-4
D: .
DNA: TGTGCCAGCACTATCGGGAGAAATCAGCCCCAGCATTTT
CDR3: CASTIGRNQPQHF

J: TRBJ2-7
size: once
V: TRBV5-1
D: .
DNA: TGCGCCAGCAGCCGTGTACCGCAGGACTCCTACGAGCAGTACTTC
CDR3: CASSRVPQDSYEQYF